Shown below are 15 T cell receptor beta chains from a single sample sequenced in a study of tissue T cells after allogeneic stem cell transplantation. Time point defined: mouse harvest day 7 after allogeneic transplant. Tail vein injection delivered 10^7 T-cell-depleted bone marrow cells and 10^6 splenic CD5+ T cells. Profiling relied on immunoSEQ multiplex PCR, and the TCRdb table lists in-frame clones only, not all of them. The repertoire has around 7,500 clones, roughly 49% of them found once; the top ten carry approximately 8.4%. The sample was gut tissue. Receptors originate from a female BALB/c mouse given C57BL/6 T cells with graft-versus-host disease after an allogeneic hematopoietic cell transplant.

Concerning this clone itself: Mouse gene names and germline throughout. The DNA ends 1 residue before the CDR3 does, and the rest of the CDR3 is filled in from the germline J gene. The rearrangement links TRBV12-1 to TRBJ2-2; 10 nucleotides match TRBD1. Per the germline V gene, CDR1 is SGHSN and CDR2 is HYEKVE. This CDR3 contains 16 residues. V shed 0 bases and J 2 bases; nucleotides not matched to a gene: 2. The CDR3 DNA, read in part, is TGTGCCAGCTCTCTCGGACAGGGGGGGAACACCGGGCAGCTCTAC. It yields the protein CASSLGQGGNTGQLY. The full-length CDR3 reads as CASSLGQGGNTGQLYF.

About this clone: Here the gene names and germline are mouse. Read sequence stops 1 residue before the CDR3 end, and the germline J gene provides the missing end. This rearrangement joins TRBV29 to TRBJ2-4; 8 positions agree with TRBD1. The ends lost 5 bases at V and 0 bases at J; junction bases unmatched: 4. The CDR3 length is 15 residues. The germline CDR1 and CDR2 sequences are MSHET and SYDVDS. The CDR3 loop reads CASSVDRESQNTLYF. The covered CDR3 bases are TGTGCTAGCAGTGTGGACAGGGAAAGTCAAAACACCTTGTAC.

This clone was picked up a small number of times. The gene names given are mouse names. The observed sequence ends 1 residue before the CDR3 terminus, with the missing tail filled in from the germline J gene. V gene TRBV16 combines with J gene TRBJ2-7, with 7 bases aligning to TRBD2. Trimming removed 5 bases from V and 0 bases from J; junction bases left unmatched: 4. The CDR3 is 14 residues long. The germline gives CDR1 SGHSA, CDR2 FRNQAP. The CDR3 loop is CASSLRGGSYEQYF. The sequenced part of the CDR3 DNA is TGTGCAAGCAGCCTACGGGGGGGCTCCTATGAACAGTAC.

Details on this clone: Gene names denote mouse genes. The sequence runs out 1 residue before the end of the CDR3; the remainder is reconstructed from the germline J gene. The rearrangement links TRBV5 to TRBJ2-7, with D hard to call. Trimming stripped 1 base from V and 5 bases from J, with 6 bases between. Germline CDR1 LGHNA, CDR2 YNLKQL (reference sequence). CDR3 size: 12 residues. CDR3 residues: CASSQGGNEQYF. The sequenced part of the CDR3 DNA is TGTGCCAGCAGCCAAGGAGGGAATGAACAGTAC.

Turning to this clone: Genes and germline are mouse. The part of the CDR3 DNA that was read is TGTGCCAGCAGTCTCACTGGGGGGTATGAACAGTAC. This gives the protein CASSLTGGYEQY. The full CDR3 sequence reads CASSLTGGYEQYF. The chain has TRBV26 and TRBJ2-7, with 9 bases identical to TRBD2. From the germline J gene comes the end of the CDR3, since the read stops 1 residue before it. The CDR3 has 13 residues. CDR1 is KGHPV, CDR2 FQNQEV, per germline (reference sequence). V lost 3 bases to trimming and J lost 4 bases; unmatched junction nucleotides: 1.

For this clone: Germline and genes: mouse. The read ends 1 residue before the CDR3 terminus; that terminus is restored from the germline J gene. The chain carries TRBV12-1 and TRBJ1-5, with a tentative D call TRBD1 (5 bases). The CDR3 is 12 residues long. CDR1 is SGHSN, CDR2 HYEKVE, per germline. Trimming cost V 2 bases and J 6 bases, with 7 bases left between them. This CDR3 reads CASSRDGQAPLF. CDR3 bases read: TGTGCCAGCTCTCGGGACGGCCAGGCTCCGCTT.

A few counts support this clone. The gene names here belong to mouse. The CDR3 bases that were read are TGCACCTGCAGTGGGACAGGGGATGAACAGTAC. It translates to CTCSGTGDEQY. The whole CDR3 sequence is CTCSGTGDEQYF. This chain connects TRBV1 to TRBJ2-7; 9 bases are a match to TRBD1. The read finishes 1 residue shy of the CDR3 end, and the germline J gene is used to complete it. Germline CDR1 and CDR2: NSQYPW and LRSPGD (reference sequence). J lost 5 bases, V lost 4 bases, and 0 bases had no gene match. This CDR3 comprises 12 residues.

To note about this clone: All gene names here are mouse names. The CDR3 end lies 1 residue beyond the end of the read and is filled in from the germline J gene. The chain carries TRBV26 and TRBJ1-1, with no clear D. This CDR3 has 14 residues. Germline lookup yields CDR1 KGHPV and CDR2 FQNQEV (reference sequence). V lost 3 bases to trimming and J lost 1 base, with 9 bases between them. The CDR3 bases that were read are TGTGCCAGCAGTCTCCCGGCAGGGAACACAGAAGTCTTC. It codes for CASSLPAGNTEVF. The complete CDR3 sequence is CASSLPAGNTEVFF.

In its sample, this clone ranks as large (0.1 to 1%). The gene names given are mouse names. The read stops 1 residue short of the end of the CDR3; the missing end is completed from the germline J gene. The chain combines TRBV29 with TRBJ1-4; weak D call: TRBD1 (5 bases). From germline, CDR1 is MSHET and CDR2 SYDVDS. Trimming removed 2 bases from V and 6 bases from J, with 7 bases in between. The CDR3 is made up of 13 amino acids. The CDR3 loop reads CASSLGGDERLFF. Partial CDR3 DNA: TGTGCTAGCAGTTTAGGGGGGGACGAAAGATTATTT.

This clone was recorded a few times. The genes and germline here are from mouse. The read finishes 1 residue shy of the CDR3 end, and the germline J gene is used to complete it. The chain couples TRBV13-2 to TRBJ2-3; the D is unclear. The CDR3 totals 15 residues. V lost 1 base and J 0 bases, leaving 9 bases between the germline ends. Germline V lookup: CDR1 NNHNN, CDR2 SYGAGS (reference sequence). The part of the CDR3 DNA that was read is TGTGCCAGCGGTGATCGTCAGACTAGTGCAGAAACGCTGTAT. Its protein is CASGDRQTSAETLY. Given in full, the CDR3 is CASGDRQTSAETLYF.

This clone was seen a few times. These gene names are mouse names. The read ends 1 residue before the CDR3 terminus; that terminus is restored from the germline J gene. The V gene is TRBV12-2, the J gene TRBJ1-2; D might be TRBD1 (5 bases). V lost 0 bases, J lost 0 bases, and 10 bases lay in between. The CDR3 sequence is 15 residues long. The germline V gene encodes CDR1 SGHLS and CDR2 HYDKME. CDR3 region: CASSLEDNANSDYTF. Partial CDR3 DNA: TGTGCCAGCTCTCTCGAGGACAATGCAAACTCCGACTACACC.

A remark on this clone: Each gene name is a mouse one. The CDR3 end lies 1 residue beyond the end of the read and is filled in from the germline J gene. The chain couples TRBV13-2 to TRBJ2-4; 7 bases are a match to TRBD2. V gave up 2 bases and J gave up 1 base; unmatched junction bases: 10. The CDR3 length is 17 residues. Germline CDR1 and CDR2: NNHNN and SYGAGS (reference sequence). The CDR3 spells CASGDLLGWGGQNTLYF. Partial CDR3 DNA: TGTGCCAGCGGTGACCTACTGGGGTGGGGGGGTCAAAACACCTTGTAC.

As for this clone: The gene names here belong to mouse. The CDR3 reads CASSDSASPNTEVFF. The DNA read from the CDR3 is TGTGCCAGCAGTGATTCAGCCAGCCCTAACACAGAAGTCTTC. J is TRBJ1-1 and V is TRBV13-1; D call uncertain. The CDR3 extends 1 residue past the end of the read, so its final part is completed from the germline J gene. The CDR3 runs to 15 residues. The V end lost 1 base, the J end lost 2 bases, and 12 bases lay between the germline ends. The germline V gene has CDR1 NSHNY and CDR2 SYGAGN.

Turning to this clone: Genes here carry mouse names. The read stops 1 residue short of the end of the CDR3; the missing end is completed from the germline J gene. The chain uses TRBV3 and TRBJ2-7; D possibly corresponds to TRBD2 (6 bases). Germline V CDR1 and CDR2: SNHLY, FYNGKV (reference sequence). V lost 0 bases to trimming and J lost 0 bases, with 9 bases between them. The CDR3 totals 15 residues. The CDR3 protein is CASSLALWGSYEQYF. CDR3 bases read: TGTGCCAGCAGCTTAGCGCTCTGGGGCTCCTATGAACAGTAC.

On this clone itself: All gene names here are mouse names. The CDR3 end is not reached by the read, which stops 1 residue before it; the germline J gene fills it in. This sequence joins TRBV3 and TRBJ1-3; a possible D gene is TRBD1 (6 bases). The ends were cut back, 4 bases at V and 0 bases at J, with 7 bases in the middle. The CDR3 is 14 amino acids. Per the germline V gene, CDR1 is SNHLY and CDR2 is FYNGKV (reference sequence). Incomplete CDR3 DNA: TGTGCCAGCAGCTCGACAGGTTCTGGAAATACGCTCTAT. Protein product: CASSSTGSGNTLY. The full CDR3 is CASSSTGSGNTLYF.